This T cell receptor (beta chain) emerged from a study of blood T cells in healthy people across ages. Overall study results and limits: PBMCs left unsorted prevented a conclusive naive versus antigen-experienced comparison.

Primers used in a second PCR of roughly 7 to 12 cycles were a sample-barcoded 5' primer and a J-beta primer mix. Each cDNA molecule was tagged by a template-switch adaptor with 12 random nucleotides. Sequencing recovered at least 2.5 million CDR3-containing paired-end reads from each sample. In TCRdb, the 5' RACE reads were re-called with MiXCR into one record per CDR3 protein. The sample comprises hundreds of thousands of distinct CDR3 sequences, approximately 59% of which are singletons, and about two fifths rests with the top ten. Between the trimmed V and J ends, which lost 3 bases and 0 bases, there was a span of 11 bases. Germline V CDR1 and CDR2: LNHDA, SQIVND (reference sequence). CDR3 length: 15 amino acids. Comments on this clonotype: Its antigen is as yet unknown.

The rearrangement uses TRBV19 and TRBJ2-5; D is undetermined. The sequenced material came from blood. The receptor was derived from a man aged 55 to 70 in good health. CDR3 sequence: CASSISKTYQETQYF. The CDR3 DNA is TGTGCCAGTAGTATCTCGAAAACGTACCAAGAGACCCAGTACTTC.